The T cell receptor (beta chain) described here comes from a study of blood T cell repertoires in COVID-19. As for the study in general: The study drew acute and convalescent COVID-19 samples from the United States, Italy and Spain. Nucleic acid was either cDNA or gDNA, and it came from T cells, B-cell-depleted T cells, or PBMCs.

Germline V lookup: CDR1 MGHRA, CDR2 YSYEKL. The CDR3 consists of 17 residues. V lost 5 bases, J lost 3 bases, and 10 bases stayed unmatched. In the original processing: Amplification of reference gene primers provided the estimated nucleated cell counts. Method: immunoSEQ multiplex PCR; TCRdb's copy keeps in-frame clones and lacks some. For V, J and clone size, that table is used; D and trimming come from the DNA. Of approximately 25,000 clones listed, around 87% were seen once; the top ten hold 7.5% to 8.5%. Sequencing was done on a sample of peripheral blood. The gene calls are TRBV4-1 and TRBJ2-3; 11 bases match TRBD2. The TCR sequence derives from a man aged 50-59 years with active COVID-19. CDR3 sequence: CASSIRPTSGVTDTQYF. CDR3 bases: TGCGCCAGCAGCATCCGACCGACTAGCGGGGTTACAGATACGCAGTATTTT.